Below are 24 T cell receptor beta chains sequenced from a single sample in a study of T cell changes during pregnancy in multiple sclerosis. Profiled with immunoSEQ multiplex PCR; TCRdb holds only in-frame clones, not every one. This sample has some 110,000 clones; 90% to 95% occur once, and the top ten carry 1.5%. The sequencing used peripheral blood, collected in the third trimester of pregnancy. The receptor source for this set is a female donor with multiple sclerosis, enrolled in a pregnancy study.

The chain links TRBV2 to TRBJ1-1; 7 nucleotides align to TRBD1. J lost 5 bases, V lost 7 bases, and 7 bases had no gene match. Germline CDR1 and CDR2: SNHLY and FYNNEI. There are 13 residues in the CDR3. CDR3 protein: CASNYRGRTEAFF. The CDR3 nucleotides are TGTGCCAGCAACTACAGGGGACGTACTGAAGCTTTCTTT.

Only one count was recorded for this clone. J is TRBJ2-1 and V is TRBV2, with TRBD2 matching over 9 bases. The CDR3 runs 15 residues. Germline V gene lookup returns CDR1 SNHLY and CDR2 FYNNEI. V was clipped by 2 bases and J by 5 bases; unmatched bases: 4. The CDR3 nucleotides read TGTGCCAGCAGTGAATCCCAGCGGGGGGACAATGAGCAGTTCTTC. Translation gives CASSESQRGDNEQFF.

This sequence joins TRBV11-2 and TRBJ2-5; 7 nucleotides agree with TRBD1. The V and J ends lost 3 bases and 4 bases, in that order; junction bases with no gene match: 5. Looked up from germline, CDR1 is SGHAT and CDR2 is FQNNGV. The CDR3 is 14 residues long. CDR3 amino acids: CASSFRRQGETQYF. Here the CDR3 DNA reads TGTGCCAGCAGCTTTAGGCGACAGGGAGAGACCCAGTACTTC.

This clone is a singleton in its sample. CDR3 sequence: CASSLRNEQFF. CDR3 nucleotide sequence: TGTGCCAGCAGTTTGCGGAATGAGCAGTTCTTC. This rearrangement joins TRBV27 to TRBJ2-1; no reliable D call. Per germline, CDR1 MNHEY and CDR2 SMNVEV (reference sequence). The CDR3 is 11 amino acids. V was cut by 3 bases and J by 7 bases, with 4 bases left in between.

This clone was counted only a few times. The chain recombines TRBV5-4 with TRBJ1-1, with 8 bases identical to TRBD1. After removal of 3 bases from V and 6 bases from J, the junction contained 13 bases not matched to a gene. The germline gives CDR1 SGHNT, CDR2 YYREEE (reference sequence). The CDR3 is 16 amino acids. This CDR3 reads CASSSWTGLMVPEAFF. The CDR3 nucleotides are TGTGCCAGCAGCTCGTGGACAGGGCTGATGGTGCCTGAAGCTTTCTTT.

The rearrangement uses TRBV6-5 and TRBJ2-7; the D gene is possibly TRBD1 (6 bases). The germline V gene encodes CDR1 MNHEY and CDR2 SVGAGI. Trimming took 0 bases from V and 2 from J, leaving 11 bases between them. This CDR3 is 15 amino acids long. CDR3 amino acids: CASSYSRAGAYEQYF. CDR3 sequence (DNA): TGTGCCAGCAGTTACTCAAGGGCAGGGGCCTACGAGCAGTACTTC.

The V call is TRBV5-4, the J call TRBJ1-1; 7 bases match TRBD1. This CDR3 is 14 amino acids long. V shed 3 bases, J shed 6 bases, and the junction held 8 bases outside the gene matches. CDR1 SGHNT and CDR2 YYREEE come from the germline V gene (reference sequence). CDR3 loop: CASSSGQVGAEAFF. CDR3 sequence (DNA): TGTGCCAGCAGCTCAGGACAGGTCGGAGCTGAAGCTTTCTTT.

V and J are TRBV11-1 and TRBJ2-3, with 16 bases matching TRBD2. The ends lost 5 bases at V and 7 bases at J; junction bases unmatched: 6. The CDR3 runs to 16 residues. The germline V gene encodes CDR1 SGHAT and CDR2 FQDESV (reference sequence). The CDR3 loop reads CASSQGTSGGVYTQYF. As DNA, the CDR3 is TGTGCCAGCAGCCAAGGGACTAGCGGGGGGGTCTATACGCAGTATTTT.

This clone was seen only once. The chain joins TRBV7-9 to TRBJ2-1, with 8 bases identical to TRBD2. There are 14 residues in the CDR3. The ends lost 0 bases at V and 12 bases at J; junction bases unmatched: 7. Germline-derived CDR1 and CDR2 are SEHNR and FQNEAQ (reference sequence). The chain's CDR3 is CASSLAGGAGGQFF. DNA for the CDR3: TGTGCCAGCAGCTTAGCCGGGGGGGCTGGGGGGCAGTTCTTC.

The chain recombines TRBV7-8 with TRBJ2-1; no definite D call. Between the trimmed V and J ends, which lost 5 bases and 6 bases, there was a span of 8 bases. The germline CDR1 and CDR2 sequences are SGHVS and FQNEAQ. The CDR3 runs 12 residues. The CDR3 here is CASSHGSNEQFF. CDR3 bases: TGTGCCAGCAGCCACGGGTCCAATGAGCAGTTCTTC.

The chain recombines TRBV5-1 with TRBJ1-2; a weak D match, TRBD1 (6 bases). Germline CDR1 reads SGHRS; CDR2 reads YFSETQ. This CDR3 contains 17 residues. V was pared by 2 bases and J by 1 base, with 18 bases between. The CDR3 sequence: CASSFRDIKDFNYGYTF. The CDR3 bases are TGCGCCAGCAGCTTCCGGGACATAAAGGACTTTAACTATGGCTACACCTTC. Full variable domain (remainder filled in from reference TRBV5-1 and TRBJ1-2): KAGVTQTPRYLIKTRGQQVTLSCSPISGHRSVSWYQQTPGQGLQFLFEYFSETQRNKGNFPGRFSGRQFSNSRSEMNVSTLELGDSALYLCASSFRDIKDFNYGYTFGSGTRLTVV.

CDR3: CASSTGFPNGYTF. The DNA of the CDR3 is TGTGCCAGTAGTACGGGGTTCCCAAATGGCTACACCTTC. The chain joins TRBV19 to TRBJ1-2; D call uncertain. Germline CDR1 LNHDA, CDR2 SQIVND (reference sequence). This CDR3 comprises 13 residues. The germline V and J ends were trimmed by 4 bases and 6 bases, with 12 bases remaining between them.

The genes are TRBV6-1 and TRBJ1-5; D unresolved. The CDR3 runs to 14 residues. Per the germline V gene, CDR1 is MNHNS and CDR2 is SASEGT. The germline V and J ends were trimmed by 3 bases and 4 bases, with 10 bases remaining between them. The DNA of the CDR3 is TGTGCCAGCAGTGAGGTTGCGGAGAATCAGCCCCAGCATTTT. Translation gives CASSEVAENQPQHF.

The chain employs TRBV18 and TRBJ2-5; 9 nucleotides agree with TRBD2. Looked up from germline, CDR1 is KGHSH and CDR2 is LQKENI. The CDR3 consists of 16 residues. Trimming removed 1 base from V and 3 bases from J; junction bases left unmatched: 6. The CDR3 sequence: CASSPQAGGAEETQYF. The CDR3 DNA reads as TGTGCCAGCTCACCACAAGCGGGGGGAGCCGAAGAGACCCAGTACTTC.

This clone was detected once. The V and J genes are TRBV15 and TRBJ2-3, with a possible D match to TRBD2 (6 bases). The CDR3 is 12 amino acids. Germline lookup yields CDR1 LNHNV and CDR2 YYDKDF (reference sequence). The V and J ends lost 3 bases and 6 bases respectively, with 7 bases between them. This chain's CDR3 is CATSRTSDTQYF. CDR3 nucleotide sequence: TGTGCCACCAGCAGGACTAGTGATACGCAGTATTTT.

The chain joins TRBV10-3 to TRBJ2-3, with TRBD1 matching over 7 bases. From germline, CDR1 is ENHRY and CDR2 SYGVKD. The CDR3 has 15 amino acids. Trimming took 6 bases from V and 0 from J; bases not matched to a gene: 6. The CDR3 DNA sequence: TGTGCCATCAGCCGGGACAGCCCTAGCACAGATACGCAGTATTTT. Protein: CAISRDSPSTDTQYF.

V is TRBV27 and J is TRBJ2-7; 8 bases match TRBD1. Germline CDR1 and CDR2: MNHEY and SMNVEV (reference sequence). The CDR3 runs to 12 residues. Trimming took 2 bases from V and 12 from J; bases not matched to a gene: 6. The CDR3 DNA reads as TGTGCCAGCAGTTTAGACAGGGGCCCCACGTACTTC. It translates to CASSLDRGPTYF.

The chain uses TRBV9 and TRBJ2-7; 15 bases are a match to TRBD2. The junction had 8 bases not matched to a gene; V was cut back by 4 bases and J by 0 bases. The length of the CDR3 is 18 residues. Germline V gives CDR1 SGDLS, CDR2 YYNGEE. CDR3 loop: CASSLGTSGRSDSYEQYF. Here the CDR3 DNA reads TGTGCCAGCAGCCTGGGGACTAGCGGGAGGTCGGACTCCTACGAGCAGTACTTC.

V gene TRBV30 combines with J gene TRBJ2-3; TRBD2 matches 11 bases. Trimming cost V 2 bases and J 4 bases; bases outside gene matches: 8. This CDR3 region has 16 residues. The V gene's germline CDR1 is GTSNPN and CDR2 SVGIG (reference sequence). The CDR3 protein is CAWSSLLAGGPDTQYF. CDR3 DNA sequence: TGTGCCTGGAGTTCGCTTCTAGCGGGAGGTCCAGATACGCAGTATTTT. Combining the CDR3 with reference TRBV30 and TRBJ2-3 gives the whole variable domain SQTIHQWPATLVQPVGSPLSLECTVEGTSNPNLYWYRQAAGRGLQLLFYSVGIGQISSEVPQNLSASRPQDRQFILSSKKLLLSDSGFYLCAWSSLLAGGPDTQYFGPGTRLTVL.

This chain uses TRBV13 with TRBJ1-1; D uncertain. Trimming left V 7 bases short and J 0 bases short, with 18 bases between. Germline V lookup: CDR1 PRHDT, CDR2 FYEKMQ (reference sequence). The CDR3 contains 16 residues. CDR3: CASTPPGSLMNTEAFF. CDR3 sequence (DNA): TGTGCCAGCACTCCCCCCGGGAGCCTCATGAACACTGAAGCTTTCTTT. The whole variable domain, filled in from reference TRBV13 and TRBJ1-1, reads AAGVIQSPRHLIKEKRETATLKCYPIPRHDTVYWYQQGPGQDPQFLISFYEKMQSDKGSIPDRFSAQQFSDYHSELNMSSLELGDSALYFCASTPPGSLMNTEAFFGQGTRLTVV.

V is TRBV7-9 and J is TRBJ2-2, with TRBD1 matching 9 bases. J was trimmed by 9 bases and V by 5 bases; bases with no gene match: 16. The CDR3 extends over 17 amino acids. CDR1 and CDR2 (germline): SEHNR, FQNEAQ (reference sequence). DNA of the CDR3: TGTGCCAGCAGCCCCCAAAGGTTCGGACAGGGGCTTAGGGAGCTGTTTTTT. Amino acids: CASSPQRFGQGLRELFF.

The chain recombines TRBV10-3 with TRBJ2-3, with D tentatively TRBD2 (6 bases). CDR3 length: 14 amino acids. Trimming took 11 bases from V and 2 from J, leaving 17 bases between them. CDR1 and CDR2 (germline): ENHRY, SYGVKD. The CDR3: CAVHPGGNTDTQYF. As DNA, the CDR3 is TGTGCCGTCCACCCCGGGGGAAACACAGATACGCAGTATTTT.

This clone occurred once. The gene calls are TRBV5-4 and TRBJ1-4; TRBD1 is a possible D gene (5 bases). Germline CDR1 SGHNT, CDR2 YYREEE (reference sequence). Between the trimmed V and J ends, which lost 0 bases and 0 bases, there was a span of 9 bases. The CDR3 is made up of 16 amino acids. CDR3 loop: CASSLAGTSTNEKLFF. CDR3 coding DNA: TGTGCCAGCAGCTTGGCCGGGACTTCAACTAATGAAAAACTGTTTTTT.

This chain's CDR3 is CASSLGQGRDEQYF. Here the CDR3 DNA reads TGTGCCAGCAGCTTGGGACAGGGGAGGGACGAGCAGTACTTC. The chain recombines TRBV5-4 with TRBJ2-7; D is perhaps TRBD1 (8 bases). V was trimmed by 0 bases and J by 5 bases, leaving 12 bases between them. Germline lookup yields CDR1 SGHNT and CDR2 YYREEE (reference sequence). The CDR3 consists of 14 residues.